This T cell receptor beta chain derives from a study of blood T cell repertoires in COVID-19. The overall study: Donors in the United States, Italy and Spain gave samples during acute or convalescent COVID-19. The analysed material was cDNA or gDNA that came from T cells, B-cell-depleted T cells, or PBMCs.

The CDR3 has 15 residues. Germline V lookup: CDR1 SGHDN, CDR2 FVKESK. Trimming removed 0 bases from V and 7 bases from J, with 16 bases in between. The repertoire was sequenced with immunoSEQ multiplex PCR; TCRdb's copy has only in-frame clones and lacks some. The sample carries 350,000 or so clones, 86% recorded once. V gene TRBV14 combines with J gene TRBJ2-7; D call uncertain. Specimen: PBMCs or T cells enriched from blood (not recorded which). The TCR was taken from a middle-aged woman with acute COVID-19. The CDR3 loop reads CASSQEGRRTLEQYF. The CDR3, as DNA: TGTGCCAGCAGCCAAGAAGGAAGGAGAACACTTGAGCAGTACTTC.